These 5 T cell receptor beta chains share one sample of origin, sequenced in a study of glioma-infiltrating T cells after dendritic cell vaccination (dated by TCRdb to about 2016). The receptor library was made with the immunoSEQ multiplex PCR assay. The immuneACCESS repertoire file appears here via TCRdb, limited to in-frame rearrangements. These files lack a portion of the clones; in checked studies, under half of the deficit traces to unresolved V genes, and the cause of the others is not known. The sample table lists 55,000 to 75,000 clones, about four fifths of them with a count of one. 15% to 19% of the sample comes from the top ten. The time point tag for this specimen amounts to: after dendritic cell vaccination, including at tumor progression/relapse. The sequencing used blood, collected after dendritic cell vaccination. The receptors shown here come from a human donor with glioblastoma.

This chain connects TRBV10-1 to TRBJ2-7; 7 bases line up with TRBD1. The CDR3 has 14 amino acids. Germline loops: CDR1 WNHNN, CDR2 SYGVQD (reference sequence). Trimming took 6 bases from V and 0 from J; bases not matched to a gene: 5. Here the CDR3 reads CASRTGKPSYEQYF. CDR3 in DNA: TGCGCCAGCAGGACAGGGAAACCCTCCTACGAGCAGTACTTC.

Many counts were recorded for this clone. The chain has TRBV19 and TRBJ2-7, with D tentatively TRBD1 (5 bases). Germline V gene lookup returns CDR1 LNHDA and CDR2 SQIVND (reference sequence). CDR3 length: 14 residues. V dropped 7 bases and J dropped 2 bases, with 15 bases sitting between them. DNA of the CDR3: TGTGCCAGTAAATCCCGACAGAACGCCTACGAGCAGTACTTC. This codes for CASKSRQNAYEQYF.

This chain links TRBV2 with TRBJ1-1; D unclear. The CDR3 sequence is 14 residues long. V lost 5 bases and J lost 0, with 10 bases in between. In germline, CDR1 is SNHLY, CDR2 FYNNEI. The CDR3 is CASSLRRMNTEAFF. CDR3 sequence (DNA): TGTGCCAGCAGTTTACGCAGAATGAACACTGAAGCTTTCTTT.

This chain joins TRBV6-1 and TRBJ1-2, with a weak D call TRBD1 (6 bases). Trimming left V 6 bases short and J 0 bases short, with 14 bases between. Germline CDR1 is MNHNS and CDR2 is SASEGT. This CDR3 has 15 residues. In DNA, the CDR3 is TGTGCCAGCAGCCCGGGACACCAAGCTAACTATGGCTACACCTTC. This translates into CASSPGHQANYGYTF.

The V and J genes are TRBV18 and TRBJ2-1; D is unclear. Germline V lookup: CDR1 KGHSH, CDR2 LQKENI. V was cut by 3 bases and J by 5 bases, with 8 bases left in between. The CDR3 runs to 13 residues. For the CDR3, the DNA is TGTGCCAGCTCACCGGGCGACGACAATGAGCAGTTCTTC. As protein: CASSPGDDNEQFF.